This T cell receptor (beta chain) is drawn from a study of blood T cell repertoires in COVID-19. In the study overall: COVID-19 samples from acute and convalescent phases originated in the United States, Italy and Spain.

The V and J ends lost 7 bases and 7 bases, in that order; junction bases with no gene match: 17. This CDR3 is 19 amino acids long. The germline V gene has CDR1 MDHEN and CDR2 SYDVKM. Sequenced by immunoSEQ multiplex PCR; TCRdb stores in-frame clones only, minus some. Of 300,000 to 350,000 clones listed, roughly nine tenths are singletons. The chain employs TRBV28 and TRBJ2-1; 15 bases line up with TRBD2. Source material: PBMCs or T cells enriched from blood (not recorded which). The sequence was obtained from a young woman who had recovered from COVID-19. The CDR3 sequence is CASTLGGLAGGSGKNEQFF. The CDR3 nucleotides read TGTGCCAGCACTCTAGGCGGACTAGCGGGAGGGTCGGGGAAAAATGAGCAGTTCTTC.